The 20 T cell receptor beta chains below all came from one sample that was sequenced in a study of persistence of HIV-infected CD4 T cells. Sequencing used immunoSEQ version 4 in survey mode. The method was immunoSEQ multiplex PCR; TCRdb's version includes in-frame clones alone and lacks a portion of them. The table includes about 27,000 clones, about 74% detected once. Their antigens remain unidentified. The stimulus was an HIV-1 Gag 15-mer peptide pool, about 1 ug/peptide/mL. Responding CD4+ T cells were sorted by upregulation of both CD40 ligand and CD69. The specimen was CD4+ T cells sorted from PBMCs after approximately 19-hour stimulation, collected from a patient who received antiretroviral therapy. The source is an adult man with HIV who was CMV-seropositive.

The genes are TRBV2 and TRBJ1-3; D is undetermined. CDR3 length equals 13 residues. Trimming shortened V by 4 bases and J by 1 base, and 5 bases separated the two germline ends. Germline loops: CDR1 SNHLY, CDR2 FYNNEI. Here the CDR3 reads CASSGGSGNTIYF. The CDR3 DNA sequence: TGTGCCAGCAGTGGAGGTTCTGGAAACACCATATATTTT.

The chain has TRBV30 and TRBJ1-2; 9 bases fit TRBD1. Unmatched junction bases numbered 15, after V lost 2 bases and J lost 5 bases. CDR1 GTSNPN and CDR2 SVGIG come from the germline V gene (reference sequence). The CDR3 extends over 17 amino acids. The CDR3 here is CAWSLRGNRDRVYGYTF. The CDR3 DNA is TGTGCCTGGAGTCTAAGGGGAAACCGGGACAGGGTTTATGGCTACACCTTC.

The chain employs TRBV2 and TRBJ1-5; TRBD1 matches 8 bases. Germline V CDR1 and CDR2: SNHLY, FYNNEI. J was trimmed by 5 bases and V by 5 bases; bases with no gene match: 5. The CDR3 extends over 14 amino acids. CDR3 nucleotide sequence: TGTGCCAGCAGTCGGACAGGGCAGGATCAGCCCCAGCATTTT. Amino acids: CASSRTGQDQPQHF.

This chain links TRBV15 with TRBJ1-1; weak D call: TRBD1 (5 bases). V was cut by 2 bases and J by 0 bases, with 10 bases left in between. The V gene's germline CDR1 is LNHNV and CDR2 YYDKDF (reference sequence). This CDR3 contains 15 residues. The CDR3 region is CATSRPGALNTEAFF. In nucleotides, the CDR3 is TGTGCCACCAGCAGACCCGGGGCGCTGAACACTGAAGCTTTCTTT.

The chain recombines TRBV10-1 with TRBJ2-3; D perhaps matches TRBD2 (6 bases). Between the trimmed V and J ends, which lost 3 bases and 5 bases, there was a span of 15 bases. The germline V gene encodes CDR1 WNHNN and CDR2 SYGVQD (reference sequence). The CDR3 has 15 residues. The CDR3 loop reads CASSEGASEKDTQYF. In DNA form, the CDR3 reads TGCGCCAGCAGTGAAGGGGCTAGCGAAAAAGATACGCAGTATTTT.

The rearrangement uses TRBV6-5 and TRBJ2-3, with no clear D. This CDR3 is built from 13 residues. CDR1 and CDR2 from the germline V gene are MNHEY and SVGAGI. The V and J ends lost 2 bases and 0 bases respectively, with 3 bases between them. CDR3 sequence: CASSYPSTDTQYF. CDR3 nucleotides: TGTGCCAGCAGTTACCCCAGCACAGATACGCAGTATTTT.

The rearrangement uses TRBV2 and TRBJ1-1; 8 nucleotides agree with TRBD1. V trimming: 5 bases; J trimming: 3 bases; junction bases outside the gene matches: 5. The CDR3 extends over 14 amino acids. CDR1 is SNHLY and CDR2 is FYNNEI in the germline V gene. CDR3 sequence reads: CASSWAGGYTEAFF. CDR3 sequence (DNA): TGTGCCAGCAGTTGGGCAGGGGGCTACACTGAAGCTTTCTTT.

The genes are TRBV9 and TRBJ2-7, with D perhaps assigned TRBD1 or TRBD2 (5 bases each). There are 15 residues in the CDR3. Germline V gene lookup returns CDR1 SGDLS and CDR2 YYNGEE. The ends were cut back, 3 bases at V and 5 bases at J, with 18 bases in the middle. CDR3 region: CASSANGQGVNEQYF. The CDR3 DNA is TGTGCCAGCAGCGCCAACGGGCAGGGAGTTAACGAGCAGTACTTC. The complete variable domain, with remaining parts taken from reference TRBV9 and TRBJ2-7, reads DSGVTQTPKHLITATGQRVTLRCSPRSGDLSVYWYQQSLDQGLQFLIQYYNGEERAKGNILERFSAQQFPDLHSELNLSSLELGDSALYFCASSANGQGVNEQYFGPGTRLTVT.

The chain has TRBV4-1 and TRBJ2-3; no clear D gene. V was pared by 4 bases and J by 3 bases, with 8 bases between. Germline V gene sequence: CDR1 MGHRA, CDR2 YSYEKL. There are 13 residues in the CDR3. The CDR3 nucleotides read TGCGCCAGCAGCCCTCGGCCGACAGATACGCAGTATTTT. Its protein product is CASSPRPTDTQYF.

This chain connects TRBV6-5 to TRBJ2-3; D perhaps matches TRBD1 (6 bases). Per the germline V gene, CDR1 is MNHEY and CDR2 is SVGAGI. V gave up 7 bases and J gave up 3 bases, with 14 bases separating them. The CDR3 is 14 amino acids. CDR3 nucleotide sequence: TGTGCCAGCACTGTGACAGGAAAAACAGATACGCAGTATTTT. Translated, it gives CASTVTGKTDTQYF.

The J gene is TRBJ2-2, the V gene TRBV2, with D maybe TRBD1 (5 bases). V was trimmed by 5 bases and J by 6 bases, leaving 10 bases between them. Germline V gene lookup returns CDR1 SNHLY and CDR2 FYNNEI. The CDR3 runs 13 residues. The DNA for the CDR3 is TGTGCCAGCAGTAATCTAGGGGCCGGGGAGCTGTTTTTT. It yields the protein CASSNLGAGELFF.

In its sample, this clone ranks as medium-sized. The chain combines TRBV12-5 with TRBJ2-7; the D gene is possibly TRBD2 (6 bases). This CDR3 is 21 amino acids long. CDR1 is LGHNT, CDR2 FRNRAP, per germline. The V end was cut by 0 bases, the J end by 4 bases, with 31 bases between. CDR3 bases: TGTGCTAGTGGTTTGGTACTCCCCCCTCTCTTGGGAGGTAGTGCAGTATACGAGCAGTACTTC. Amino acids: CASGLVLPPLLGGSAVYEQYF.

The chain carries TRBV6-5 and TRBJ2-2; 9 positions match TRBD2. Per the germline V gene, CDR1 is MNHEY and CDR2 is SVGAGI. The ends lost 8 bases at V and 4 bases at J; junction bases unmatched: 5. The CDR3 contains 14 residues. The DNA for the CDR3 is TGTGCCAGCGGCGGGGGGGCTATCACCGGGGAGCTGTTTTTT. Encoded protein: CASGGGAITGELFF.

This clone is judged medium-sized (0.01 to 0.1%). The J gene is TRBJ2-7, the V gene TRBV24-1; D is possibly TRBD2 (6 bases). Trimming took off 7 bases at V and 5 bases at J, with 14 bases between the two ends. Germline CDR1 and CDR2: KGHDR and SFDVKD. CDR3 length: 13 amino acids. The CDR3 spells CATSKGLNDEQYF. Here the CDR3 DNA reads TGTGCCACCAGCAAGGGACTTAACGACGAGCAGTACTTC.

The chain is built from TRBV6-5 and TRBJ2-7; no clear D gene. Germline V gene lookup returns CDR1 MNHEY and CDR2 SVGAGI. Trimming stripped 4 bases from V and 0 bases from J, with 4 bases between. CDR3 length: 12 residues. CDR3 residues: CASSSDSYEQYF. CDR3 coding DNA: TGTGCCAGCAGTTCGGACTCCTACGAGCAGTACTTC.

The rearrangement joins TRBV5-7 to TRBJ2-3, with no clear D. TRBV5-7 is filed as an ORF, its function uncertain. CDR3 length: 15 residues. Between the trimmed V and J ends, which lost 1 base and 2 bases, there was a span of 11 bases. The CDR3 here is CASSLFCRSTDTQYF. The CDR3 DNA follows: TGTGCCAGCAGCTTGTTTTGCAGGTCCACAGATACGCAGTATTTT.

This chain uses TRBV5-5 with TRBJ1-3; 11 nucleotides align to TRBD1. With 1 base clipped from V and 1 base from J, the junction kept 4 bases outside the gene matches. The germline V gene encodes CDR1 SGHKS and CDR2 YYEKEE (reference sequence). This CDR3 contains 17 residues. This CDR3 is CASSLIGQGASGNTIYF. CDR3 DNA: TGTGCCAGCAGCTTGATTGGACAGGGGGCTTCTGGAAACACCATATATTTT.

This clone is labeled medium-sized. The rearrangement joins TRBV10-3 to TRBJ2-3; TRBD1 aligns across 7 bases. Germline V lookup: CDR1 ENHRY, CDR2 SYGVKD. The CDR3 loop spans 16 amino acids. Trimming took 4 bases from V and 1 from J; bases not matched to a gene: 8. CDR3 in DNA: TGTGCCATCAGTGGTTCGACAGGGTATCGCACAGATACGCAGTATTTT. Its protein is CAISGSTGYRTDTQYF.

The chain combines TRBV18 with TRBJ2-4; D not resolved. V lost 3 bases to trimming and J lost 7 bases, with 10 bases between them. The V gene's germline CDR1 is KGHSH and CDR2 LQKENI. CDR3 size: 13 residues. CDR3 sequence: CASSPAGANIQYF. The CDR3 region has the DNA TGTGCCAGCTCACCGGCAGGCGCGAACATTCAGTACTTC.

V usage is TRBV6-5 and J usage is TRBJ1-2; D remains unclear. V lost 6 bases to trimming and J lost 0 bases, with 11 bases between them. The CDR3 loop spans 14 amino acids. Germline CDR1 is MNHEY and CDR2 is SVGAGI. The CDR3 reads CASRRLKSNYGYTF. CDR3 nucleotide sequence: TGTGCCAGCAGAAGATTAAAATCTAACTATGGCTACACCTTC.